The 10 T cell receptor beta chains below all came from one sample that was sequenced in a study of OX40 agonist ivuxolimab in advanced cancers. TCRdb's table, derived via immunoSEQ multiplex PCR, lists solely in-frame clones and lacks some. Counted here are about 94,000 clones, 80% to 90% occurring once; the ten biggest clones make up under 0.35%. Sample: CD4+ or CD8+ T cells sorted from blood, taken in a trial of the OX40 agonist ivuxolimab. Receptors originate from an adult with an advanced solid tumor such as melanoma, head and neck, liver or kidney cancer.

The V gene is TRBV2, the J gene TRBJ1-1; 10 nucleotides match TRBD1. The CDR3 is made up of 16 amino acids. Germline V gene sequence: CDR1 SNHLY, CDR2 FYNNEI. The trim removed 7 bases at V and 1 base at J, leaving 9 bases unmatched. The CDR3 is CASMGGDRGKNTEAFF. CDR3 sequence (DNA): TGTGCCAGCATGGGGGGGGACAGGGGAAAGAACACTGAAGCTTTCTTT.

The J gene is TRBJ1-1, the V gene TRBV7-2, with D unresolved. CDR3 length: 13 residues. Germline CDR1 is SGHTA and CDR2 is FQGNSA. Trimming removed 5 bases from V and 3 bases from J, with 10 bases in between. The DNA for the CDR3 is TGTGCCAGCAGCCGAGAGCGTGACACTGAAGCTTTCTTT. This codes for CASSRERDTEAFF.

The rearrangement links TRBV5-1 to TRBJ2-2; D gene uncertain. Trimming stripped 0 bases from V and 5 bases from J, with 11 bases between. There are 15 residues in the CDR3. Germline lookup yields CDR1 SGHRS and CDR2 YFSETQ. For the CDR3, the DNA is TGCGCCAGCAGCTTGGAGGCAAGGGTAACCGGGGAGCTGTTTTTT. Its protein product is CASSLEARVTGELFF.

The sample holds one count of this clone. The V call is TRBV18, the J call TRBJ1-5; a weak D match, TRBD1 (5 bases). CDR1 is KGHSH, CDR2 LQKENI, per germline. The CDR3 contains 14 residues. Between the trimmed V and J ends, which lost 2 bases and 5 bases, there was a span of 10 bases. CDR3 loop: CASSPADTYQPQHF. The CDR3 DNA reads TGTGCCAGCTCACCAGCGGACACATATCAGCCCCAGCATTTT.

CDR3 DNA sequence: TGTGCCAGCAGCTTAGGACAGGGGGCTTCCTACGAGCAGTACTTC. It encodes CASSLGQGASYEQYF. The chain combines TRBV11-2 with TRBJ2-7; 10 bases are a match to TRBD1. Germline values: CDR1 SGHAT, CDR2 FQNNGV. The CDR3 length is 15 residues. V lost 1 base to trimming and J lost 1 base; unmatched junction nucleotides: 1.

The chain carries TRBV7-2 and TRBJ2-5; D gene unclear. V was trimmed by 4 bases and J by 9 bases, leaving 12 bases between them. Germline CDR1 reads SGHTA; CDR2 reads FQGNSA. This CDR3 has 12 residues. CDR3: CASSSPRTPQYF. The CDR3 DNA follows: TGTGCCAGCAGCTCCCCCAGGACCCCCCAGTACTTC. The variable domain in full, completed from reference TRBV7-2 and TRBJ2-5, reads GAGVSQSPSNKVTEKGKDVELRCDPISGHTALYWYRQSLGQGLEFLIYFQGNSAPDKSGLPSDRFSAERTGGSVSTLTIQRTQQEDSAVYLCASSSPRTPQYFGPGTRLLVL.

The V call is TRBV6-1, the J call TRBJ2-5; D is ambiguous. The CDR3 covers 14 residues. V lost 4 bases and J lost 0, with 9 bases in between. CDR1 is MNHNS, CDR2 SASEGT, per germline. The CDR3, as DNA: TGTGCCAGCAGTGGTTGGTGGGACCAAGAGACCCAGTACTTC. Amino acids: CASSGWWDQETQYF.

V gene TRBV5-6 combines with J gene TRBJ1-2, with D perhaps matching TRBD1 (5 bases). Trimming took off 0 bases at V and 4 bases at J, with 19 bases between the two ends. The CDR3 has 17 amino acids. Germline lookup yields CDR1 SGHDT and CDR2 YYEEEE. The CDR3: CASSLGGFSPPGYGYTF. The CDR3 bases are TGTGCCAGCAGCTTGGGGGGGTTCAGCCCGCCCGGCTATGGCTACACCTTC.

The CDR3 nucleotides read TGTGCCAGCAGCTTAGGCCTAGACAGGTTAGCTAACTATGGCTACACCTTC. Translated, it gives CASSLGLDRLANYGYTF. V gene TRBV7-9 combines with J gene TRBJ1-2; tentatively, D is TRBD1 (6 bases). CDR1 is SEHNR, CDR2 FQNEAQ, per germline (reference sequence). The V and J ends lost 1 base and 0 bases respectively, with 15 bases between them. The CDR3 totals 17 residues.

The V gene is TRBV7-2, the J gene TRBJ2-5, with TRBD2 matching 7 bases. Unmatched junction bases numbered 10, after V lost 4 bases and J lost 5 bases. The germline gives CDR1 SGHTA, CDR2 FQGNSA. This CDR3 has 15 residues. DNA for the CDR3: TGTGCCAGCAGCTCGGGAGGCGGAAGGGCGGAGACCCAGTACTTC. Its protein product is CASSSGGGRAETQYF.